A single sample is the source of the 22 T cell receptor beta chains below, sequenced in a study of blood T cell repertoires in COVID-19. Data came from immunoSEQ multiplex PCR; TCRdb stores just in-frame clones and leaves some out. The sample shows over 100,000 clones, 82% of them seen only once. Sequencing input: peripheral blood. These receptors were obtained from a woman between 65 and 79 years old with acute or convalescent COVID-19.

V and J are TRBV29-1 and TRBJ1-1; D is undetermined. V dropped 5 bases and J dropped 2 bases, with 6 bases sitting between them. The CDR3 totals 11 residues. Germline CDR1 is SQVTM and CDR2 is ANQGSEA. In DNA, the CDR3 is TGCAGCGTTACAGTAAACACTGAAGCTTTCTTT. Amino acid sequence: CSVTVNTEAFF. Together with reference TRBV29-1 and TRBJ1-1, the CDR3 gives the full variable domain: SAVISQKPSRDICQRGTSLTIQCQVDSQVTMMFWYRQQPGQSLTLIATANQGSEATYESGFVIDKFPISRPNLTFSTLTVSNMSPEDSSIYLCSVTVNTEAFFGQGTRLTVV.

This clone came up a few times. As DNA, the CDR3 is TGTGCCATCAGGGGGGCGGTTGACACCGGGGAGCTGTTTTTT. It encodes CAIRGAVDTGELFF. The chain links TRBV10-3 to TRBJ2-2; D possibly corresponds to TRBD1 (6 bases). Between the trimmed V and J ends, which lost 6 bases and 3 bases, there was a span of 11 bases. CDR3 length: 14 amino acids. Germline CDR1 is ENHRY and CDR2 is SYGVKD.

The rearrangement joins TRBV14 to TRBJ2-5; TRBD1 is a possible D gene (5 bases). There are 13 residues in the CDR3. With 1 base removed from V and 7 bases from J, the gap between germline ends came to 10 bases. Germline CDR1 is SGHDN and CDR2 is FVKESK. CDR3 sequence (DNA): TGTGCCAGCAGCCAAGGGGGCGCCGGGACCCAGTACTTC. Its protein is CASSQGGAGTQYF.

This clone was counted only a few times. CDR3 region: CASSTLTFRTGGSAGELFF. CDR3 bases: TGTGCCAGCAGTACCCTCACCTTTAGGACAGGGGGTTCAGCCGGGGAGCTGTTTTTT. The V call is TRBV6-2 or TRBV6-3, the J call TRBJ2-2, with 10 nucleotides matching TRBD1. Germline CDR1 MNHEY, CDR2 SVGEGT. The CDR3 has 19 amino acids. The trim removed 5 bases at V and 6 bases at J, leaving 18 bases unmatched.

The CDR3 DNA is TGTGCCACCAGCAGGAACCGGGGGGGCCGGGAGCCCCAGCATTTT. Protein product: CATSRNRGGREPQHF. This sequence joins TRBV15 and TRBJ1-5; D possibly corresponds to TRBD1 (6 bases). Looked up from germline, CDR1 is LNHNV and CDR2 is YYDKDF (reference sequence). Trimming removed 3 bases at V and 8 bases at J, with 17 bases between. This CDR3 comprises 15 residues.

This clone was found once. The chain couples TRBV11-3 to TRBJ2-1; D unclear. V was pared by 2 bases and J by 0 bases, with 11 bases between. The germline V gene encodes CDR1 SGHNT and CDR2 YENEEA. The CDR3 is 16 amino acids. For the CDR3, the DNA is TGTGCCAGCAGCTTATCTCAGGCGCGCTCCTACAATGAGCAGTTCTTC. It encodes CASSLSQARSYNEQFF.

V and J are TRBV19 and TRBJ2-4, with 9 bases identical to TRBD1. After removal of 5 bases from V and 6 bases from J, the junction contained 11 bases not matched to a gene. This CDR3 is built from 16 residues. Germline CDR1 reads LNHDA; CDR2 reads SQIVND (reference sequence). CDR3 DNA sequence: TGTGCCAGTAGTCAACAGGGGGCGATCGTCGGAAACATTCAGTACTTC. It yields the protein CASSQQGAIVGNIQYF.

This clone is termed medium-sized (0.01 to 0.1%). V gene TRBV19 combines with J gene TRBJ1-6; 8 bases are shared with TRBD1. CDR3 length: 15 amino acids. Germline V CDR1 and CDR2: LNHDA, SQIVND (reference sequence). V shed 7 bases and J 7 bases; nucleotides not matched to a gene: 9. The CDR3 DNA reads TGTGCCAGTAAGTTGGACAGGGCTTCCAATTCACCCCTCCACTTT. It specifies CASKLDRASNSPLHF.

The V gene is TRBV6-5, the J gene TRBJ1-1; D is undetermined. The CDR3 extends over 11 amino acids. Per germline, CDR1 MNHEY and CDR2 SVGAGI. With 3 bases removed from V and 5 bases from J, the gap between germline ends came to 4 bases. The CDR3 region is CASSYTTEAFF. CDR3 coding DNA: TGTGCCAGCAGTTATACTACTGAAGCTTTCTTT.

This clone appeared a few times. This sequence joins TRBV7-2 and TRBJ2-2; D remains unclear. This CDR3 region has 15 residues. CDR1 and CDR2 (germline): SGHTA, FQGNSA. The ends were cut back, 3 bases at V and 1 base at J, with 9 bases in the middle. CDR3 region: CASSFGRLNTGELFF. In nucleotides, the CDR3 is TGTGCCAGCAGCTTTGGCAGACTGAACACCGGGGAGCTGTTTTTT. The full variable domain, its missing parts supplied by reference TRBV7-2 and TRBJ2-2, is GAGVSQSPSNKVTEKGKDVELRCDPISGHTALYWYRQSLGQGLEFLIYFQGNSAPDKSGLPSDRFSAERTGGSVSTLTIQRTQQEDSAVYLCASSFGRLNTGELFFGEGSRLTVL.

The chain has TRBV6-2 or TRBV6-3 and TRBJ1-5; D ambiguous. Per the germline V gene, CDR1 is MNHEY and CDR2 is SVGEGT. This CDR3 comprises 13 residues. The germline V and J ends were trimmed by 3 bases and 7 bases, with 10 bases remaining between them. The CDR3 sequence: CASSYEEGQPQHF. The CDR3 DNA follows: TGTGCCAGCAGTTATGAGGAAGGACAGCCCCAGCATTTT.

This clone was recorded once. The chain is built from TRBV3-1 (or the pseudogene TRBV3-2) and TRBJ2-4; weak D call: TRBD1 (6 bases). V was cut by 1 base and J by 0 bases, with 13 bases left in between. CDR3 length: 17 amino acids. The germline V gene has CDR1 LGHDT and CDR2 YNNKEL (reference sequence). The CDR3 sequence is CASSQGRTDQAKNIQYF. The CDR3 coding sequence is TGTGCCAGCAGCCAAGGAAGGACAGATCAAGCCAAAAACATTCAGTACTTC.

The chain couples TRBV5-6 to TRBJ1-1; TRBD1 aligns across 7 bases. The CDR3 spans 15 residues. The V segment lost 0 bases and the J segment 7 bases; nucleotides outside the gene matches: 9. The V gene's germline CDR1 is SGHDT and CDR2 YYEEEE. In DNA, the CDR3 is TGTGCCAGCAGCTTGGAGGAACAGGGGATCTTTGAAGCTTTCTTT. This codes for CASSLEEQGIFEAFF.

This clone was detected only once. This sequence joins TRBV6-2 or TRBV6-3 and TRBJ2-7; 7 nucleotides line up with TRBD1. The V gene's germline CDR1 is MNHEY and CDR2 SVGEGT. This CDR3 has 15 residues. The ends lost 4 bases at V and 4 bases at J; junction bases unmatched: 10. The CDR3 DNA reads TGTGCCAGCAGTTCCCGACGACAGGGAGAATACGAGCAGTACGTC. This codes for CASSSRRQGEYEQYV.

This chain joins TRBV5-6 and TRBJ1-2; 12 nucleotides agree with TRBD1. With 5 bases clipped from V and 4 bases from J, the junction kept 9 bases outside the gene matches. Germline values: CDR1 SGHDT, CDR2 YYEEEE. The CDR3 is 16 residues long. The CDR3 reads CASRPGQGALGYGYTF. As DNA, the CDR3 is TGTGCCAGCAGGCCGGGACAGGGGGCACTTGGCTATGGCTACACCTTC.

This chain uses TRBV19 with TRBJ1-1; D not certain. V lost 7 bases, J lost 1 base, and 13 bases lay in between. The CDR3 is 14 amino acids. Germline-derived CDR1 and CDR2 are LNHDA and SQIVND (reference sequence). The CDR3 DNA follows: TGTGCCAGTACGGAAGAGGTCTGGAACACTGAAGCTTTCTTT. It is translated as CASTEEVWNTEAFF. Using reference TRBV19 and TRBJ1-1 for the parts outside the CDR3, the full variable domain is DGGITQSPKYLFRKEGQNVTLSCEQNLNHDAMYWYRQDPGQGLRLIYYSQIVNDFQKGDIAEGYSVSREKKESFPLTVTSAQKNPTAFYLCASTEEVWNTEAFFGQGTRLTVV.

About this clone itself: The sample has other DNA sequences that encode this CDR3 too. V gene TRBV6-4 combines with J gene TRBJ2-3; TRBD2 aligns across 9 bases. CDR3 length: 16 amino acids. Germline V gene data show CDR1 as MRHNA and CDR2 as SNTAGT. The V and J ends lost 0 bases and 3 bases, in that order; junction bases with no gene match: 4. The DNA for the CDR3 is TGTGCCAGCAGTGACTCGGGCGGGGGGGGTACAGATACGCAGTATTTT. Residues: CASSDSGGGGTDTQYF.

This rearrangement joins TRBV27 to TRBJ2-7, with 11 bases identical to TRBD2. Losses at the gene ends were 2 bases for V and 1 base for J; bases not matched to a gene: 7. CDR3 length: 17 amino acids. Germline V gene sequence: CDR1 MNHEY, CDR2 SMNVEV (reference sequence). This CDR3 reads CASSLILAGGLSYEQYF. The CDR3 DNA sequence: TGTGCCAGCAGTTTAATTCTAGCGGGGGGTTTGTCCTACGAGCAGTACTTC.

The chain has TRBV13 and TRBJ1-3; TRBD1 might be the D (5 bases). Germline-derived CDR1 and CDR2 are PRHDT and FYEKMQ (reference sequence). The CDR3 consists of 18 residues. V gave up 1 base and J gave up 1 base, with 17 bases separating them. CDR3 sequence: CASSLVSTGWESGNTIYF. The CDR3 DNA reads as TGTGCCAGCAGCTTAGTATCCACAGGCTGGGAATCTGGAAACACCATATATTTT.

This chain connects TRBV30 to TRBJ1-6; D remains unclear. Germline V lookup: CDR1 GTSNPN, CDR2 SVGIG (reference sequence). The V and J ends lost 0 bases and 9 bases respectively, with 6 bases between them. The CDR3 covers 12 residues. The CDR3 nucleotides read TGTGCCTGGAGTGTCCCCTCTTCACCCCTCCACTTT. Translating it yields CAWSVPSSPLHF.

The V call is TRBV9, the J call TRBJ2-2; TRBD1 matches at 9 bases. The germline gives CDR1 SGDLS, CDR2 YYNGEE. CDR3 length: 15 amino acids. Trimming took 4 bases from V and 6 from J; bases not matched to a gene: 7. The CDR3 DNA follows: TGTGCCAGCAGCATCAGACAGGGGGAGTCCGGGGAGCTGTTTTTT. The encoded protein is CASSIRQGESGELFF.

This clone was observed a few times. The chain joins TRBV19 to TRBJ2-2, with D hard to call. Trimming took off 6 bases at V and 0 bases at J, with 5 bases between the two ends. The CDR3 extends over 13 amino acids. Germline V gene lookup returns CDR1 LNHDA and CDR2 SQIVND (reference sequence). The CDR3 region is CASRQSNTGELFF. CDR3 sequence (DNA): TGTGCCAGTAGACAGTCGAACACCGGGGAGCTGTTTTTT. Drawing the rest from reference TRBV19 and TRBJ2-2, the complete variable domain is DGGITQSPKYLFRKEGQNVTLSCEQNLNHDAMYWYRQDPGQGLRLIYYSQIVNDFQKGDIAEGYSVSREKKESFPLTVTSAQKNPTAFYLCASRQSNTGELFFGEGSRLTVL.